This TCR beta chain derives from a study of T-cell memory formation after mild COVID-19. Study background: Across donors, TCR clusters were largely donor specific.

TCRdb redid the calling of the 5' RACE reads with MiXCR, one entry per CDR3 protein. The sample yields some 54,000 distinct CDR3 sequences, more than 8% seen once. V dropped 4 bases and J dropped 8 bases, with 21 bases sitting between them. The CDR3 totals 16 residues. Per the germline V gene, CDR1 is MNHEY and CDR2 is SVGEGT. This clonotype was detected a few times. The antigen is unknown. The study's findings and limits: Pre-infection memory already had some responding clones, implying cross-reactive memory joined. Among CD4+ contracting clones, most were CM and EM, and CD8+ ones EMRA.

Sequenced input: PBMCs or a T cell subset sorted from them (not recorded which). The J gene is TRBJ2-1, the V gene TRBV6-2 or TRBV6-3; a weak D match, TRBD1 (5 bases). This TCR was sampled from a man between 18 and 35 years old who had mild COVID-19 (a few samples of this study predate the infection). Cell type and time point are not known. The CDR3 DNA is TGTGCCAGCAGTTCCGAGGTCTTGGCAGGGTACGATGAGCAGTTCTTC. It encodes CASSSEVLAGYDEQFF.